The rows below give T cell receptor beta chains drawn from one sample of a study of CD8+CD57+ T cells in acquired aplastic anemia. One entry per CDR3 protein results from TCRdb running MiXCR on the reads. The sample has 300,000 or so distinct CDR3 sequences; 50% to 70% are singletons. Input material: sorted CD4+, CD8+, or CD8+CD57+ T cells (not recorded which) from PBMCs. The source is a human donor with severe aplastic anemia or a healthy control (not recorded which). The CDR3 runs from the conserved cysteine through the conserved F or W. The order of the fields is J gene, D gene, clone size, V gene, CDR3 protein, CDR3 DNA. A D gene is named only where the DNA matches it firmly. Some rows have no size entry. The others give once, few or many, or a class for an expanded clone.

J gene: TRBJ1-6
D gene: TRBD1
clone size: -
V gene: TRBV12-3/TRBV12-4
CDR3 protein: CASQWDSTNPPLHF
CDR3 DNA: TGTGCCAGCCAATGGGACAGCACGAATCCACCCCTCCACTTT

J gene: TRBJ2-5
D gene: TRBD2
clone size: -
V gene: TRBV29-1
CDR3 protein: CSKAPLAGGETQYF
CDR3 DNA: TGCAGCAAAGCCCCCCTAGCGGGGGGGGAGACCCAGTACTTC

J gene: TRBJ1-5
D gene: -
clone size: -
V gene: TRBV10-1
CDR3 protein: CAISESKTGSYQPQHF
CDR3 DNA: TGTGCCATCAGTGAGTCGAAGACAGGTAGTTATCAGCCCCAGCATTTT

J gene: TRBJ2-1
D gene: TRBD2
clone size: -
V gene: TRBV20-1
CDR3 protein: CSARLTSGTFF
CDR3 DNA: TGCAGTGCTAGATTGACTAGCGGGACTTTCTTC

J gene: TRBJ2-1
D gene: -
clone size: -
V gene: TRBV7-6
CDR3 protein: CASSLSHNEQFF
CDR3 DNA: TGTGCCAGCAGCCTTAGCCACAATGAGCAGTTCTTC

J gene: TRBJ1-5
D gene: -
clone size: once
V gene: TRBV9
CDR3 protein: CASSVGAGRQPQHF
CDR3 DNA: TGTGCCAGCAGCGTAGGGGCAGGGAGGCAGCCCCAGCATTTT

J gene: TRBJ2-3
D gene: TRBD2
clone size: -
V gene: TRBV19
CDR3 protein: CASIGLAGGPSTDTQYF
CDR3 DNA: TGTGCCAGTATAGGCCTAGCGGGGGGGCCTAGCACAGATACGCAGTATTTT

J gene: TRBJ2-3
D gene: TRBD2
clone size: many
V gene: TRBV12-3/TRBV12-4
CDR3 protein: CASSDYSSGGGTDTQYF
CDR3 DNA: TGTGCCAGCAGCGATTACTCGAGCGGGGGGGGCACAGATACGCAGTATTTT

J gene: TRBJ2-1
D gene: TRBD1
clone size: -
V gene: TRBV9
CDR3 protein: CASSAGGKNEQFF
CDR3 DNA: TGTGCCAGCAGCGCAGGGGGAAAGAATGAGCAGTTCTTC

J gene: TRBJ2-1
D gene: TRBD1
clone size: once
V gene: TRBV24-1
CDR3 protein: CATSDYGQGTYNEQFF
CDR3 DNA: TGTGCCACCAGTGACTACGGACAGGGAACCTACAATGAACAGTTCTTC

J gene: TRBJ1-1
D gene: -
clone size: many
V gene: TRBV7-9
CDR3 protein: CASSSRSGRLNTEAFF
CDR3 DNA: TGTGCCAGCAGCTCCCGAAGTGGGCGATTGAACACTGAAGCTTTCTTT

J gene: TRBJ2-1
D gene: -
clone size: -
V gene: TRBV7-7
CDR3 protein: CASSLASSGYNEQFF
CDR3 DNA: TGTGCTAGCAGCTTAGCGTCTTCCGGATACAATGAGCAGTTCTTC

J gene: TRBJ2-5
D gene: TRBD2
clone size: -
V gene: TRBV5-6
CDR3 protein: CASSLGLAGGNPKETQYF
CDR3 DNA: TGTGCCAGCAGCTTGGGACTAGCGGGGGGGAACCCCAAAGAGACCCAGTACTTC

J gene: TRBJ1-6
D gene: -
clone size: once
V gene: TRBV7-9
CDR3 protein: CASSQGTRDNSPLHF
CDR3 DNA: TGTGCCAGCAGCCAGGGGACAAGGGATAATTCACCCCTCCACTTT

J gene: TRBJ1-2
D gene: TRBD1
clone size: many
V gene: TRBV5-1
CDR3 protein: CASSPEPGTGGGYTF
CDR3 DNA: TGCGCCAGCAGCCCGGAACCCGGGACAGGGGGCGGCTACACCTTC

J gene: TRBJ2-1
D gene: -
clone size: many
V gene: TRBV7-6
CDR3 protein: CASSLRTKQSYNEQFF
CDR3 DNA: TGTGCCAGCAGCTTAAGGACCAAGCAGTCCTACAATGAGCAGTTCTTC

J gene: TRBJ2-3
D gene: -
clone size: -
V gene: TRBV10-2
CDR3 protein: CASRTTTDTQYF
CDR3 DNA: TGCGCCAGCAGAACTACCACAGATACGCAGTATTTT

J gene: TRBJ1-2
D gene: -
clone size: many
V gene: TRBV15
CDR3 protein: CATSRDPDARYGYTF
CDR3 DNA: TGTGCCACCAGCAGAGATCCTGATGCTAGGTATGGCTACACCTTC

J gene: TRBJ2-1
D gene: -
clone size: few
V gene: TRBV2
CDR3 protein: CASSSEYNEQFF
CDR3 DNA: TGTGCCAGCAGTTCAGAATACAATGAGCAGTTCTTC

J gene: TRBJ2-7
D gene: -
clone size: -
V gene: TRBV2
CDR3 protein: CASRTTGTSSYEQYF
CDR3 DNA: TGTGCCAGCAGGACGACAGGTACAAGCTCCTACGAGCAGTACTTC

J gene: TRBJ2-1
D gene: -
clone size: few
V gene: TRBV20-1
CDR3 protein: CSARRNPFDEQFF
CDR3 DNA: TGCAGTGCCAGGAGGAACCCTTTCGATGAGCAGTTCTTC

J gene: TRBJ2-2
D gene: -
clone size: -
V gene: TRBV2
CDR3 protein: CASSATTGEAGELFF
CDR3 DNA: TGTGCCAGCAGCGCCACTACAGGGGAGGCCGGGGAGCTGTTTTTT

J gene: TRBJ2-1
D gene: -
clone size: -
V gene: TRBV25-1
CDR3 protein: CASSGTVADSSSYNEQFF
CDR3 DNA: TGTGCCAGCAGTGGGACCGTAGCGGACTCGAGCTCCTACAATGAGCAGTTCTTC

J gene: TRBJ2-7
D gene: -
clone size: once
V gene: TRBV7-6
CDR3 protein: CASSLERAGLTPYEQYF
CDR3 DNA: TGTGCCAGCAGCTTAGAGAGAGCGGGCCTCACCCCCTACGAGCAGTACTTC

J gene: TRBJ1-2
D gene: -
clone size: many
V gene: TRBV18
CDR3 protein: CASSPLTEGYTF
CDR3 DNA: TGTGCCAGCTCACCCTTAACGGAGGGCTACACCTTC

J gene: TRBJ1-2
D gene: -
clone size: many
V gene: TRBV30
CDR3 protein: CAWSGGYRNYGYTF
CDR3 DNA: TGTGCCTGGAGTGGCGGATACAGGAACTATGGCTACACCTTC

J gene: TRBJ2-5
D gene: -
clone size: few
V gene: TRBV10-3
CDR3 protein: CAISSQIKETQYF
CDR3 DNA: TGTGCCATCAGTTCCCAGATCAAGGAGACCCAGTACTTC

J gene: TRBJ2-2
D gene: TRBD1
clone size: -
V gene: TRBV7-9
CDR3 protein: CASSKGQALSTGELFF
CDR3 DNA: TGTGCCAGCAGCAAAGGACAGGCTTTAAGCACCGGGGAGCTGTTTTTT

J gene: TRBJ2-2
D gene: -
clone size: -
V gene: TRBV7-9
CDR3 protein: CASTLEANTGELFF
CDR3 DNA: TGTGCCAGCACACTAGAAGCGAACACCGGGGAGCTGTTTTTT

J gene: TRBJ2-7
D gene: -
clone size: -
V gene: TRBV7-2
CDR3 protein: CASSSSIREQCF
CDR3 DNA: TGTGCCAGCAGCTCGAGCATTCGCGAGCAGTGCTTC

J gene: TRBJ2-1
D gene: -
clone size: many
V gene: TRBV4-3
CDR3 protein: CASSPNPTDNEQFF
CDR3 DNA: TGCGCCAGCAGCCCTAACCCGACCGACAATGAGCAGTTCTTC

J gene: TRBJ2-1
D gene: TRBD2
clone size: few
V gene: TRBV19
CDR3 protein: CASSMGGASYNEQFF
CDR3 DNA: TGTGCCAGTAGTATGGGAGGGGCATCCTACAATGAGCAGTTCTTC

J gene: TRBJ2-1
D gene: TRBD1
clone size: many
V gene: TRBV7-3
CDR3 protein: CASSLMGQHYNEQFF
CDR3 DNA: TGTGCCAGCAGCTTAATGGGACAGCACTACAATGAGCAGTTCTTC

J gene: TRBJ2-3
D gene: -
clone size: -
V gene: TRBV2
CDR3 protein: CASSGWSTDTQYF
CDR3 DNA: TGTGCCAGCAGTGGGTGGAGCACAGATACGCAGTATTTT

J gene: TRBJ2-1
D gene: -
clone size: -
V gene: TRBV7-2
CDR3 protein: CASRAVGGSHNEQFF
CDR3 DNA: TGTGCCAGCAGAGCCGTCGGTGGGAGTCACAATGAGCAGTTCTTC

J gene: TRBJ1-2
D gene: TRBD1
clone size: -
V gene: TRBV7-2
CDR3 protein: CASSLRQGDYGYTF
CDR3 DNA: TGTGCCAGCAGCCTGCGACAGGGCGACTATGGCTACACCTTC

J gene: TRBJ2-4
D gene: TRBD1
clone size: -
V gene: TRBV20-1
CDR3 protein: CSADDRVNIQYF
CDR3 DNA: TGCAGTGCTGACGACAGGGTCAACATTCAGTACTTC

J gene: TRBJ2-2
D gene: -
clone size: -
V gene: TRBV24-1
CDR3 protein: CATEGTGELFF
CDR3 DNA: TGTGCCACGGAGGGCACCGGGGAGCTGTTTTTT

J gene: TRBJ2-7
D gene: -
clone size: -
V gene: TRBV5-1
CDR3 protein: CASRPWRARAEQYF
CDR3 DNA: TGCGCCAGCCGCCCTTGGCGGGCCCGCGCCGAGCAGTACTTC

J gene: TRBJ1-5
D gene: -
clone size: many
V gene: TRBV2
CDR3 protein: CASSAGQEQPQHF
CDR3 DNA: TGTGCCAGTTCCGCGGGCCAGGAGCAGCCCCAGCATTTT

J gene: TRBJ1-3
D gene: -
clone size: -
V gene: TRBV10-3
CDR3 protein: CAISAGKGTVGNTIYF
CDR3 DNA: TGTGCCATCAGCGCGGGAAAGGGGACTGTTGGAAACACCATATATTTT